This T cell receptor (beta chain) is drawn from a study of T-cell memory formation after mild COVID-19 (dated by TCRdb to about 2021). In terms of the full investigation: Most TCR sequence clusters were specific to one of the two donors. T-cell clones expanding and contracting after mild COVID-19 in a couple of donors were tracked by longitudinal TCRalpha and TCRbeta repertoire sequencing. The cohort was made up of two young adult volunteers, one female and one male, who were previously healthy. General findings and caveats noted by the study authors: The detection of some responding clones in pre-infection memory suggests that pre-existing cross-reactive memory T cells joined the SARS-CoV-2 response. The study covered only two mild cases, and larger cohorts including severe cases with pre-infection samples were considered necessary. Clones contracting from day 15 to 85 had balanced CD4/CD8 phenotypes, while a second wave expanding from day 15 to 37 was biased towards CD4+. Contracting CD4+ clones appeared mostly in the CM and EM memory subsets, whereas CD8+ clones were enriched in EMRA. SARS-CoV-2 specificity of the second-wave clones peaking on day 37 was not confirmed.

Ficoll-Paque density gradient centrifugation was used to isolate PBMCs. For this chain, trimming is 3 bases at the V end and 4 bases at the J end, and the number of junction bases without a gene match is 7. CDR1 and CDR2 are read off the germline V gene as SQVTM and ANQGSEA. From its cysteine to its phenylalanine, the CDR3 spans 14 amino acids. Left in the record is the CDR3 DNA by itself, 42 bases read in frame from the first base. A few counts support this clonotype. Its antigen specificity is not known. No base qualities exist here, and no much larger clone lies one base off it. The sequencing machine was an Illumina NovaSeq 6000. cDNA libraries for TCRalpha and TCRbeta were prepared by 5'RACE using constant-segment primers, with sample barcodes and unique molecular identifiers added. RNA was extracted from every sample with Trizol reagent. Amplification of the libraries took two PCR steps, and the second step added a second sample barcode plus Illumina TruSeq adapters. The libraries were sequenced on an Illumina NovaSeq using 2 x 150 bp paired-end reads. The paper's data handling went like this. With migec v1.2.7, reads were demultiplexed and then collapsed into UMI-guided consensus sequences. With mixcr v2.1.11, UMI consensuses were aligned to TRA and TRB V and J templates and assembled into clonotypes. Expanded or contracted clonotypes were those called significant by both edgeR and NoisET, with noise models trained on biological replicates. For edgeR calls, the cutoffs were a false discovery rate-adjusted p below 0.01 and a log2 fold-change threshold of 1. As an exploratory analysis of dynamics, max-normalized trajectories of the 1000 most abundant clonotypes were examined with PCA combined with hierarchical clustering. Separately sequenced CD4+ and CD8+ repertoires were used to assign a CD4 or CD8 phenotype to each responding clone. TCRdb reprocessing: public reads trimmed at Q25 with fastp, clones called with MiXCR, in-frame beta chains kept. Rows with a matching CDR3 protein are joined into one entry that keeps the most common DNA and genes. The V and J calls and clone size come from TCRdb's table, not from the authors' own analysis. The sample profile shows a few hundred thousand distinct CDR3 sequences; approximately 15% of them were found once. Clones ranked in the top ten supply 20% to 25% of the sample.

Sequenced sample: PBMCs or a T cell subset sorted from them (not recorded which). The receptor's source is a man between 18 and 29 years old who had mild COVID-19 (a few samples of this study predate the infection). The sample titles of this study are shuffled in the database, so cell type and time point are left out; the donor was told from shared clones. This receptor chain uses TRBV29-1 and TRBJ1-2; 8 middle bases align to TRBD1. In nucleotides, the sequence is TGCAGCGTTGATTGGACAGGGCCTATCTATGGCTACACCTTC. The encoded protein is CSVDWTGPIYGYTF.